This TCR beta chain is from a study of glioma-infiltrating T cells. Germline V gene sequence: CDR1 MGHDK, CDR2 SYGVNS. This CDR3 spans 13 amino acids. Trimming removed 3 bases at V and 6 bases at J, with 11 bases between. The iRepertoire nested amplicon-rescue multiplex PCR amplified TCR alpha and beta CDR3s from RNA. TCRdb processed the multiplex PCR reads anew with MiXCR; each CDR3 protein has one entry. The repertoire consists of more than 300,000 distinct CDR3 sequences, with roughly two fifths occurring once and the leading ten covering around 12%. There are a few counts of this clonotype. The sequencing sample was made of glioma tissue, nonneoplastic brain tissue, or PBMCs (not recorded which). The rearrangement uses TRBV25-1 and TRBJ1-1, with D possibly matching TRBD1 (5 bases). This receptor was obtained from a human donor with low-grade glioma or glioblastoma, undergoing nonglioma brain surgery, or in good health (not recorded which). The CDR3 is CASSESGLAEAFF. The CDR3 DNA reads TGTGCCAGCAGTGAGTCAGGGCTGGCTGAAGCTTTCTTT.